This is a list of T cell receptor beta chains from one sample in a study of blood T cell repertoires in COVID-19. The assay was immunoSEQ multiplex PCR, and TCRdb's table has in-frame clones only and misses some. Of 130,000 to 150,000 clones in the sample, approximately 80% were seen once. The sequenced material came from peripheral blood. Receptors originate from a woman between 45 and 65 years old with acute or convalescent COVID-19. Each CDR3 is given with its conserved first and last residue. D genes are given only for firm matches. Not all rows give a size; the values are once, few, many and, for expanded clones, a class.

d_call	j_call	clone_size	v_call	cdr3_aa	cdr3_nt
.	TRBJ1-6	.	TRBV7-2	CASSSGGRSSSPLHF	TGTGCCAGCAGCTCCGGAGGTAGATCCAGCTCACCCCTCCACTTT
TRBD1	TRBJ1-1	.	TRBV11-2	CASSRGQGENTEAFF	TGTGCCAGCAGCCGAGGACAGGGCGAGAACACTGAAGCTTTCTTT
.	TRBJ1-1	.	TRBV28	CASSPGHGTEAFF	TGTGCCAGCAGCCCGGGACACGGAACTGAAGCTTTCTTT
TRBD1	TRBJ1-2	.	TRBV2	CASSPSGQGLYGYTF	TGTGCCAGCAGCCCCTCGGGACAGGGGCTCTATGGCTACACCTTC
TRBD1	TRBJ1-1	.	TRBV7-3	CASSQGQANTEAFF	TGTGCCAGCAGCCAAGGACAGGCGAACACTGAAGCTTTCTTT
.	TRBJ1-6	.	TRBV4-3	CASSQYLEGKGQSSYNSPLHF	TGCGCCAGCAGCCAATACCTCGAGGGAAAGGGTCAGAGCTCCTATAATTCACCCCTCCACTTT
TRBD2	TRBJ2-1	.	TRBV11-3	CASSAGLAGGRTEQFF	TGTGCCAGCAGCGCGGGACTAGCGGGGGGGCGCACTGAGCAGTTCTTC
TRBD1	TRBJ1-2	.	TRBV28	CASSSQGARYGYTF	TGTGCCAGCAGTAGTCAGGGGGCGAGGTATGGCTACACCTTC
.	TRBJ2-7	.	TRBV27	CASSSGLLGYEQYF	TGTGCCAGCAGTTCCGGACTTTTGGGCTACGAGCAGTACTTC
TRBD1	TRBJ2-7	.	TRBV18	CASSGQGNEQYF	TGTGCCAGCTCAGGACAGGGGAACGAGCAGTACTTC
TRBD1	TRBJ1-5	.	TRBV6-5	CASSRQGGLDQPQHF	TGTGCCAGCAGCCGACAGGGGGGATTGGATCAGCCCCAGCATTTT
.	TRBJ2-7	.	TRBV6-5	CASEGGVVPYEQYF	TGTGCCAGTGAGGGGGGGGTAGTCCCCTACGAGCAGTACTTC
TRBD2	TRBJ2-1	few	TRBV27	CASSFVIGGDNEQFF	TGTGCCAGCAGTTTCGTTATCGGGGGGGACAATGAGCAGTTCTTC
TRBD2	TRBJ2-5	.	TRBV6-5	CASSSLAGGPETQYF	TGTGCCAGCAGTTCCCTAGCGGGGGGGCCGGAGACCCAGTACTTC
.	TRBJ2-3	.	TRBV6-2/TRBV6-3	CASSNTGGGTDTQYF	TGTGCCAGCAGTAACACGGGGGGCGGCACAGATACGCAGTATTTT
.	TRBJ2-5	few	TRBV5-5	CASSWTQETQYF	TGTGCCAGCAGCTGGACACAAGAGACCCAGTACTTC
.	TRBJ1-4	once	TRBV6-1	CASSEWAGTDEKLFF	TGTGCCAGCAGTGAATGGGCAGGTACAGATGAAAAACTGTTTTTT
.	TRBJ2-7	.	TRBV11-2	CASSIRQLYEQYF	TGTGCCAGCAGCATCCGACAGCTCTACGAGCAGTACTTC
.	TRBJ2-2	.	TRBV7-2	CASSPNRVSSGELFF	TGTGCCAGCAGCCCCAACAGGGTTTCAAGCGGGGAGCTGTTTTTT
.	TRBJ2-3	.	TRBV9	CASSVNPVDTDTQYF	TGTGCCAGCAGCGTAAATCCCGTAGACACAGATACGCAGTATTTT
TRBD1	TRBJ2-1	few	TRBV10-3	CAISGPGTGEWYEQFF	TGTGCCATCAGTGGCCCCGGGACAGGGGAATGGTATGAGCAGTTCTTC
.	TRBJ1-5	.	TRBV7-2	CASSLAAHSNQPQHF	TGTGCCAGCAGCTTAGCGGCACATAGCAATCAGCCCCAGCATTTT
TRBD1	TRBJ2-7	.	TRBV7-7	CASSLGAGTGHEQYF	TGTGCCAGCAGCTTAGGGGCCGGGACAGGCCACGAGCAGTACTTC
TRBD2	TRBJ2-5	.	TRBV5-1	CASSLIVAGDQETQYF	TGCGCCAGCAGCTTGATAGTAGCGGGGGACCAAGAGACCCAGTACTTC
.	TRBJ2-6	.	TRBV7-2	CAGHDSSGANVLTF	TGTGCCGGCCATGACAGCTCTGGGGCCAACGTCCTGACTTTC
TRBD2	TRBJ2-3	.	TRBV7-6	CASSLQLTSGALDTQYF	TGTGCCAGCAGCTTACAATTAACTAGCGGGGCCTTAGATACGCAGTATTTT
.	TRBJ2-2	few	TRBV2	CASSRGLEAGELFF	TGTGCCAGCTCGCGGGGTTTGGAGGCCGGGGAGCTGTTTTTT
.	TRBJ2-7	.	TRBV5-1	CASSLVLEAYEQYF	TGCGCCAGCAGCTTGGTCTTGGAGGCCTACGAGCAGTACTTC
TRBD1	TRBJ1-6	.	TRBV4-2	CASSQGPGQNSPLHF	TGTGCCAGCAGCCAAGGGCCGGGACAGAATTCACCCCTCCACTTT
.	TRBJ2-1	.	TRBV19	CASSMGPLNEQFF	TGTGCCAGTAGTATGGGGCCGCTCAATGAGCAGTTCTTC
.	TRBJ2-1	.	TRBV4-2	CASSPGTISYNEQFF	TGTGCCAGCAGCCCAGGGACAATCTCCTACAATGAGCAGTTCTTC